This entry lists 15 T cell receptor beta chains sequenced from one sample in a study of cytotoxic CD8 clonotypes in ibrutinib-treated CLL. TCRdb keeps only in-frame clones here, not all; method: immunoSEQ multiplex PCR. The top ten hold 32% of the sample, which has around 97,000 clones, 70% to 80% seen once. This specimen was PBMCs, taken after 12 months of ibrutinib treatment. The source is a human donor with chronic lymphocytic leukemia.

The CDR3 sequence: CASSPDWGNTIYF. The CDR3 DNA reads as TGTGCCAGCAGCCCCGATTGGGGAAACACCATATATTTT. The V call is TRBV5-4, the J call TRBJ1-3; D remains ambiguous. V was pared by 4 bases and J by 4 bases, with 9 bases between. CDR3 length: 13 residues. Germline V gene data show CDR1 as SGHNT and CDR2 as YYREEE (reference sequence).

The V gene is TRBV18, the J gene TRBJ1-5; the match to TRBD1 covers 7 bases. Germline loops: CDR1 KGHSH, CDR2 LQKENI. V lost 6 bases to trimming and J lost 7 bases; unmatched junction nucleotides: 18. This CDR3 spans 17 amino acids. The CDR3 here is CASSLNRGVGVWQPQHF. Here the CDR3 DNA reads TGTGCCAGCTCGCTGAACAGGGGAGTGGGGGTATGGCAGCCCCAGCATTTT.

This clone was seen only a few times. The chain couples TRBV7-8 to TRBJ1-1, with D perhaps TRBD1 (6 bases). The V end was cut by 5 bases, the J end by 5 bases, with 9 bases between. Germline V gene lookup returns CDR1 SGHVS and CDR2 FQNEAQ. CDR3 length equals 12 residues. CDR3 amino acids: CASSQGGTEAFF. The DNA of the CDR3 is TGTGCCAGCAGCCAAGGGGGGACTGAAGCTTTCTTT. Supplemented by reference TRBV7-8 and TRBJ1-1, the full variable domain reads GAGVSQSPRYKVAKRGQDVALRCDPISGHVSLFWYQQALGQGPEFLTYFQNEAQLDKSGLPSDRFFAERPEGSVSTLKIQRTQQEDSAVYLCASSQGGTEAFFGQGTRLTVV.

The V call is TRBV27, the J call TRBJ2-3; 10 nucleotides match TRBD2. V lost 6 bases to trimming and J lost 1 base; unmatched junction nucleotides: 13. Germline V gene data show CDR1 as MNHEY and CDR2 as SMNVEV (reference sequence). CDR3 size: 18 residues. CDR3 region: CASRPWASGGLGTDTQYF. CDR3 coding DNA: TGTGCCAGCAGACCCTGGGCTAGCGGGGGTCTTGGCACAGATACGCAGTATTTT.

The chain links TRBV10-3 to TRBJ1-2; D possibly corresponds to TRBD1 (6 bases). The CDR3 consists of 16 residues. Per germline, CDR1 ENHRY and CDR2 SYGVKD. V lost 3 bases and J 8 bases, leaving 22 bases between the germline ends. The CDR3 reads CAISDSRGKGLIGYTF. Written as DNA, the CDR3 is TGTGCCATCAGTGATTCCAGGGGAAAGGGATTGATAGGCTACACCTTC.

The rearrangement joins TRBV28 to TRBJ1-1; TRBD1 is a possible D gene (6 bases). Trimming stripped 4 bases from V and 0 bases from J, with 6 bases between. The germline V gene encodes CDR1 MDHEN and CDR2 SYDVKM. The CDR3 contains 13 residues. In nucleotides, the CDR3 is TGTGCCAGCAGTTCAGGGGTGAACACTGAAGCTTTCTTT. This encodes CASSSGVNTEAFF.

V is TRBV5-1 and J is TRBJ1-1; D is undetermined. V was pared by 0 bases and J by 7 bases, with 7 bases between. CDR1 and CDR2 from the germline V gene are SGHRS and YFSETQ. There are 12 residues in the CDR3. In nucleotides, the CDR3 is TGCGCCAGCAGCTTGGCAGGATTTGAAGCTTTCTTT. This sequence encodes CASSLAGFEAFF.

This clone showed up just once. This chain connects TRBV20-1 to TRBJ1-3; D not resolved. The V and J ends lost 3 bases and 8 bases respectively, with 8 bases between them. Germline loops: CDR1 DFQATT, CDR2 SNEGSKA (reference sequence). The CDR3 loop spans 11 amino acids. The CDR3 nucleotides are TGCAGTGCTAGTCACAGAGACACCATATATTTT. As protein: CSASHRDTIYF.

The CDR3 loop is CASSIQGADTEAFF. The DNA of the CDR3 is TGTGCCAGCAGCATACAGGGGGCTGACACTGAAGCTTTCTTT. The chain recombines TRBV9 with TRBJ1-1; TRBD1 agrees at 9 bases. Germline loops: CDR1 SGDLS, CDR2 YYNGEE. The J segment lost 3 bases and the V segment lost 4 bases, leaving 4 bases of the junction unmatched. The CDR3 covers 14 residues.

The rearrangement links TRBV7-2 to TRBJ2-2; D is uncertain. This CDR3 has 14 amino acids. CDR1 is SGHTA and CDR2 is FQGNSA in the germline V gene. V lost 3 bases to trimming and J lost 4 bases, with 9 bases between them. This chain's CDR3 is CASSFSTVTGELFF. The CDR3 bases are TGTGCCAGCAGCTTTTCAACAGTCACCGGGGAGCTGTTTTTT. Based on the CDR3 plus reference TRBV7-2 and TRBJ2-2, the full variable domain is GAGVSQSPSNKVTEKGKDVELRCDPISGHTALYWYRQSLGQGLEFLIYFQGNSAPDKSGLPSDRFSAERTGGSVSTLTIQRTQQEDSAVYLCASSFSTVTGELFFGEGSRLTVL.

V and J are TRBV23-1 and TRBJ1-6; TRBD1 might be the D (5 bases). TRBV23-1 is flagged as an ORF with uncertain function. CDR3 length: 17 amino acids. Trimming left V 2 bases short and J 0 bases short, with 11 bases between. The CDR3 reads CASSQHGALSYNSPLHF. The CDR3 DNA reads TGCGCCAGCAGTCAACACGGGGCCCTCTCCTATAATTCACCCCTCCACTTT.

J is TRBJ1-2 and V is TRBV6-5; perhaps TRBD1 as D (5 bases). The ends were cut back, 6 bases at V and 5 bases at J, with 13 bases in the middle. The CDR3 extends over 13 amino acids. Germline V gene sequence: CDR1 MNHEY, CDR2 SVGAGI. The CDR3: CASSPGTLYGYTF. The CDR3 coding sequence is TGTGCCAGCAGCCCCGGGACGTTATATGGCTACACCTTC.

The J gene is TRBJ2-5, the V gene TRBV7-6; TRBD1 might be the D (6 bases). The CDR3 is made up of 12 amino acids. Trimming took 5 bases from V and 5 from J, leaving 9 bases between them. Germline V gene data show CDR1 as SGHVS and CDR2 as FNYEAQ. Written as DNA, the CDR3 is TGTGCCAGCAGCCCAGGGGCCGAGACCCAGTACTTC. As protein: CASSPGAETQYF.

For this clone: One end of the junction is discordant with germline, which a read error may explain. The chain joins TRBV11-2 to TRBJ2-5; TRBD1 is a possible D gene (6 bases). Germline values: CDR1 SGHAT, CDR2 FQNNGV. The CDR3 totals 14 residues. Written as DNA, the CDR3 is TGTGCCAGCAGAAAGGGGCAGGGGCAAGAGGCCCAGTACTTC. Translated: CASRKGQGQEAQYF.

The V gene is TRBV7-2, the J gene TRBJ2-4; D is unresolved. CDR1 is SGHTA, CDR2 FQGNSA, per germline. The CDR3 is made up of 14 amino acids. V gave up 2 bases and J gave up 2 bases, with 7 bases separating them. The CDR3, as DNA: TGTGCCAGCAGCTTAAGTCGGTCCAAAAACATTCAGTACTTC. Translated, it gives CASSLSRSKNIQYF.